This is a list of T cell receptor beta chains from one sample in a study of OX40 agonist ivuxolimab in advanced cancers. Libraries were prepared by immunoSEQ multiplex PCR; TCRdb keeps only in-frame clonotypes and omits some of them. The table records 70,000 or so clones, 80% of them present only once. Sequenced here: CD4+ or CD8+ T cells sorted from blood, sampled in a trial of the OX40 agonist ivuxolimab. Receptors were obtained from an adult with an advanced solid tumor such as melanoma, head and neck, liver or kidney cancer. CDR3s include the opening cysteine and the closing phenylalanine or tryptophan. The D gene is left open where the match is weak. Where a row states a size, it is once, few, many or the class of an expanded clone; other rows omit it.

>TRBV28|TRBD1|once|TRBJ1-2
TGTGCCACCCTAATACCGGGACAGGGATTCTATGGCTACACCTTC
CATLIPGQGFYGYTF
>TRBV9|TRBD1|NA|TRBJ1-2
TGTGCCAGCAGCGTAGAGGGAGACAGGGGTGCTTATGGCTACACCTTC
CASSVEGDRGAYGYTF
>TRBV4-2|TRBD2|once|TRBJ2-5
TGTGCCAGCAGCCAAGATCAGGGGACTAGGGGGACCCAGTACTTC
CASSQDQGTRGTQYF
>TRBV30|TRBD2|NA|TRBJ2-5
TGTGCCTGGGACGGGACTAGCGGGTTCGGAGTGCAGTACTTC
CAWDGTSGFGVQYF
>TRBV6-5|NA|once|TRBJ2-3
TGTGCCAGCAGACCCCGGGGTACAGATACGCAGTATTTT
CASRPRGTDTQYF
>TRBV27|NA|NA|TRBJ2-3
TGTGCCAGCAGTTTACGAGGGGTGGCAGGGACCACAGATACGCAGTATTTT
CASSLRGVAGTTDTQYF
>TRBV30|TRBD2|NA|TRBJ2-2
TGTGCCTGGGGAACTAGCGGGATGGCCGGGGAGCTGTTTTTT
CAWGTSGMAGELFF
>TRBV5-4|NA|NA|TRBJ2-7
TGTGCCAGCAGCGGGGGAGACTTTGAGCAGTACTTC
CASSGGDFEQYF
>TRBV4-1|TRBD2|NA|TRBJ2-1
TGCGCCAGCAGGGCACTAGCGGGGCCTCTAGGCAATGAGCAGTTCTTC
CASRALAGPLGNEQFF
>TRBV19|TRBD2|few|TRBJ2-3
TGTGCCAGTAAGCGGGTAGCGGGGGGGCGAGGAGATACGCAGTATTTT
CASKRVAGGRGDTQYF
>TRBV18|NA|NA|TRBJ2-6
TGTGCCAGCTCACAACGGGCCAACTCAAAATTCTCTGGGGCCAACGTCCTGACTTTC
CASSQRANSKFSGANVLTF
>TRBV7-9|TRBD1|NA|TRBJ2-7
TGTGCCAGCAGCTCGGAGACAGGGGTATCCGAGCAGTACTTC
CASSSETGVSEQYF
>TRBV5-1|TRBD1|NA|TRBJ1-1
TGCGCCAGCAGCTCGGCAGGGGGGATGAACACTGAAGCTTTCTTT
CASSSAGGMNTEAFF
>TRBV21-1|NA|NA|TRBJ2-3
TGTGCCAGCAGCAAAGAGGCTAGCGGGATTATACTAAGGCCAGATACGCAGTATTTT
CASSKEASGIILRPDTQYF
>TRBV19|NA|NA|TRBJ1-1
TGTGCCAGTAGTATAGCATCCGGGATTGGAACTGAAGCTTTCTTT
CASSIASGIGTEAFF
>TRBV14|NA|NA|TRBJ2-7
TGTGCCAGCAGCCGAGACGGTTTTAGGTCCTACGAGCAGTACTTC
CASSRDGFRSYEQYF
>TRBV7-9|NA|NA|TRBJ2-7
TGTGCCAGCAGCTCGGGGACCGAGCAGTACTTC
CASSSGTEQYF
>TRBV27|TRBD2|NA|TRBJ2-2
TGTGCCAGCAGTTTGACTAGCGGGGGGCCTCCCCGGGAGCTGTTTTTT
CASSLTSGGPPRELFF
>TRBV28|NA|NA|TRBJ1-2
TGTGCCAGCAGCCCCGTTGGTGGGGCCAGCTATGGCTACACCTTC
CASSPVGGASYGYTF
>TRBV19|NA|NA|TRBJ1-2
TGTGCCAGTAGTTTCCCGATAGGCTGGGGGAACTATGGCTACACCTTC
CASSFPIGWGNYGYTF
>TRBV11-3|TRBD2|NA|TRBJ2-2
TGTGCCAGCAAAATAGCGGGCGAAACCGGGGAGCTGTTTTTT
CASKIAGETGELFF
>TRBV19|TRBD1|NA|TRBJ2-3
TGTGCCAGTAGTATAGTGGGGCGTGTTAGGGGGCCAAGCACAGATACGCAGTATTTT
CASSIVGRVRGPSTDTQYF
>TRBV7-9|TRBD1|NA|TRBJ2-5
TGTGCCAGCAGACTACAGGGGAACCAAGAGACCCAGTACTTC
CASRLQGNQETQYF
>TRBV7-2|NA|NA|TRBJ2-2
TGTGCCAGCAGCTTCGGCGTGAACACCGGGGAGCTGTTTTTT
CASSFGVNTGELFF
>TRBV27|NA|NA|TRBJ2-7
TGTGCCAGCAGTCCAAACGGGGTGGTAGGGGCTCGGGAGCAGTACTTC
CASSPNGVVGAREQYF
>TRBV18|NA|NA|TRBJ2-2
TGTGCCAGCTCGACAGGCGCAAACACCGGGGAGCTGTTTTTT
CASSTGANTGELFF
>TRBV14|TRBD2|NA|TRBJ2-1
TGTGCCAGCAGCTCCCAGCTAGCGGGGACCAATGAGCAGTTCTTC
CASSSQLAGTNEQFF
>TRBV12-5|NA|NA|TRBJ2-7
TGTGCTAGTGGTTTGGGAAAGAGCGACGTGCAGTACTTC
CASGLGKSDVQYF
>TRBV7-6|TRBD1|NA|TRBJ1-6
TGTGCCAGCAGCTTAGCGTCGACAGGGAGCAGGAATTCACCCCTCCACTTT
CASSLASTGSRNSPLHF
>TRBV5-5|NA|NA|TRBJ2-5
TGTGCCAGCAGCTTTGGGCACAGGGAAAAAGAGACCCAGTACTTC
CASSFGHREKETQYF
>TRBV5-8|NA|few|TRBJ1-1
TGTGCCAGCAGCTTGGGGGGGATGAACACTGAAGCTTTCTTT
CASSLGGMNTEAFF
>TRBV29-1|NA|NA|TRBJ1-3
TGCAGCGTTGTGGGGGGCGATGGAAACACCATATATTTT
CSVVGGDGNTIYF
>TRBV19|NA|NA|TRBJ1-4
TGTGCCAGTAGTAAACAGCTAGACGGGGCTAATGAAAAACTGTTTTTT
CASSKQLDGANEKLFF
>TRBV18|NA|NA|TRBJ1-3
TGTGCCAGCTCACCCCGGACAGCACTAAAGAGCTCTGGAAACACCATATATTTT
CASSPRTALKSSGNTIYF
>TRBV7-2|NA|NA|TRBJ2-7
TGTGCCAGCAGCTTAAGCGGCTGGGCCTACGAGCAGTACTTC
CASSLSGWAYEQYF
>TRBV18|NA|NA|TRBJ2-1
TGTGCCAGCTCACCACAGGGGTCCGATGAGCAGTTCTTC
CASSPQGSDEQFF
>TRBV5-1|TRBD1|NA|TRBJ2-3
TGCGCCAGCAGCCGGGGACAGGTGGTTTTAGATACGCAGTATTTT
CASSRGQVVLDTQYF
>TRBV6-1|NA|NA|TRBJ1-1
TGTGCCAGCAGAAAGACAGACCCTTGGGCTGAAGCTTTCTTT
CASRKTDPWAEAFF
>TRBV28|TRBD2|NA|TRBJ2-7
TGTGCCACCCGGCCGGGAGGACTCTACGAGCAGTACTTC
CATRPGGLYEQYF
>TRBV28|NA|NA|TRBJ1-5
TGTGCCAGCGTGCGGGACGTGAATCAGCCCCAGCATTTT
CASVRDVNQPQHF
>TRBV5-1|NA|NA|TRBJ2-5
TGCGCCAGCAGCTCTCCCCAAGAGACCCAGTACTTC
CASSSPQETQYF
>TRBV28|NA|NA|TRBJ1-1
TGTGCCAGCAGTCCCCCATCCGGGATCCCTGAAGCTTTCTTT
CASSPPSGIPEAFF